The rows below give T cell receptor beta chains drawn from one sample of a study of T cells after posttransplantation cyclophosphamide. Some clones are missing from TCRdb's copy, which holds only in-frame ones; the method was immunoSEQ multiplex PCR. The sample lists 8,500 to 13,000 clones, about nine tenths seen once, with roughly a quarter in the top ten. This sample comprised CD4+ T cells sorted from PBMCs, obtained after allogeneic stem cell transplant with posttransplant cyclophosphamide. The origin of the receptors is a male patient aged 30 to 40 who received an allogeneic stem cell transplant from a related donor, was CMV-positive, and had acute GVHD only. A subset of T cells may come from the graft donor. Each CDR3 is given with its conserved first and last residue. The D gene is left open where the match is weak. Only part of the rows carry a size: once, few, many, or a class if the clone is expanded.

abundance	j_gene	d_gene	len	v_gene	CDR3nt	CDR3aa
.	TRBJ2-2	TRBD1	16	TRBV27	TGTGCCAGCAGATACGCCGGGACAGCGAACACCGGGGAGCTGTTTTTT	CASRYAGTANTGELFF
.	TRBJ1-5	TRBD1	12	TRBV29-1	TGCAGCGTCGGACAGGGCGGACAGCCCCAGCATTTT	CSVGQGGQPQHF
few	TRBJ1-1	.	15	TRBV6-1	TGTGCCAGCAGTGACTTATGGGGAGGGAGCACTGAAGCTTTCTTT	CASSDLWGGSTEAFF
.	TRBJ1-2	.	13	TRBV7-9	TGTGCCAGCAGCTTAGCTGTCGACTCTGGCTACACCTTC	CASSLAVDSGYTF
.	TRBJ1-4	TRBD1	14	TRBV7-2	TGTGCCAGCAGCTTGACAGGGTCGGGTGAAAAACTGTTTTTT	CASSLTGSGEKLFF
.	TRBJ1-4	TRBD1	14	TRBV28	TGTGCCAGCCGCCCGACAGGGGATAGGGAAAAACTGTTTTTT	CASRPTGDREKLFF
.	TRBJ1-1	.	15	TRBV2	TGTGCCAGCAGTGAAGCGCGGCAGGGAGGCACTGAAGCTTTCTTT	CASSEARQGGTEAFF
.	TRBJ1-6	.	15	TRBV27	TGTGCCAGCAGTTTGGAACTAAGTTATAATTCACCCCTCCACTTT	CASSLELSYNSPLHF
.	TRBJ1-2	.	11	TRBV20-1	TGCAGTGCTAATTACGGGGATGGCTACACCTTC	CSANYGDGYTF
.	TRBJ1-2	TRBD1	13	TRBV7-2	TGTGCCAGCAGCGGACAGGGGGGCTATGGCTACACCTTC	CASSGQGGYGYTF
hyperexpanded	TRBJ1-3	TRBD1	16	TRBV5-1	TGCGCCAGCAGCTTGGACGGACAGGGACAAGGAAACACCATATATTTT	CASSLDGQGQGNTIYF